One sample yielded the 8 T cell receptor beta chains listed below, sequenced in a study of shared clonotypes between healthy human individuals. The protocol was immunoSEQ multiplex PCR, while the TCRdb copy is restricted to in-frame clones and leaves out a portion. The data contain around 1,000,000 clones, approximately 80% of them singletons. Sequenced material: memory CD4+ T cells from PBMCs. Subset described: CD45RA-negative fraction. The receptors originated from a man between 18 and 29 years old in good health. Some clones in this sample may be carry-over from other donors' samples.

On this clone itself: Its ends do not fully match the called genes, so a read error is possible. The chain combines TRBV9 with TRBJ2-3, with 10 bases identical to TRBD2. This CDR3 contains 16 residues. CDR1 is SGDLS, CDR2 YYNGEE, per germline. The chain's CDR3 is CASSLRTSGSTDTRYF. The CDR3 DNA is TGTGCCAGCAGCCTAAGGACTAGCGGTAGCACAGATACGCGGTATTTT.

This clone was observed a single time. V is TRBV28 and J is TRBJ1-1; D uncertain. The CDR3 totals 14 residues. The germline V gene has CDR1 MDHEN and CDR2 SYDVKM. Trimming removed 4 bases at V and 0 bases at J, with 9 bases between. This chain's CDR3 is CASSYVRLNTEAFF. CDR3 coding DNA: TGTGCCAGCAGTTATGTCAGATTGAACACTGAAGCTTTCTTT.

CDR3 in amino acids: CTSSQKTSFRQYF. The DNA for the CDR3 is TGCACCAGCAGCCAAAAGACTAGCTTTCGGCAGTACTTC. The chain uses TRBV1 and TRBJ2-7; TRBD2, as called in the table, went unchecked against the DNA. TRBV1 is labeled a pseudogene. This CDR3 is built from 13 residues.

This clone was counted once. The chain recombines TRBV7-9 with TRBJ2-7; 11 bases are a match to TRBD2. This CDR3 has 15 residues. The germline V gene encodes CDR1 SEHNR and CDR2 FQNEAQ (reference sequence). Unmatched junction bases numbered 3, after V lost 0 bases and J lost 5 bases. For the CDR3, the DNA is TGTGCCAGCAGCTTAGCACTAGCGGGAGTCCACGAGCAGTACTTC. Residues: CASSLALAGVHEQYF.

There are many counts of this clone. This CDR3 is also generated by other DNA sequences in the sample. This chain connects TRBV19 to TRBJ1-2; D call uncertain. CDR1 and CDR2 from the germline V gene are LNHDA and SQIVND (reference sequence). The CDR3 is 14 amino acids. Trimming cost V 1 base and J 2 bases, with 8 bases left between them. The CDR3 spells CASSIVAANYGYTF. The CDR3 coding sequence is TGTGCCAGTAGTATAGTGGCGGCAAACTATGGCTACACCTTC.

This clone was counted only a few times. The rearrangement joins TRBV2 to TRBJ2-3; TRBD2 agrees at 11 bases. V lost 6 bases, J lost 0 bases, and 11 bases stayed unmatched. Germline V gene sequence: CDR1 SNHLY, CDR2 FYNNEI. This CDR3 spans 18 amino acids. The CDR3 coding sequence is TGTGCCAGCAGAGCCCTACGGCTAGCGGGAGGAAGCACAGATACGCAGTATTTT. The encoded protein is CASRALRLAGGSTDTQYF.

Concerning this clone itself: Other DNA sequences within the sample encode an identical CDR3. The J gene is TRBJ1-5, the V gene TRBV28; 10 bases map to TRBD1. Germline assignment: CDR1 MDHEN and CDR2 SYDVKM. The V segment lost 4 bases and the J segment 2 bases; nucleotides outside the gene matches: 5. CDR3 length: 16 amino acids. This CDR3 reads CASSSAGTGGNQPQHF. Here the CDR3 DNA reads TGTGCCAGCAGTTCGGCTGGGACAGGGGGCAATCAGCCCCAGCATTTT.

CDR3 nucleotide sequence: TGCGCCAGCAGCTTGGAGATCCTTAGGCAGGGAAGCACAGATACGCAGTATTTT. Its protein is CASSLEILRQGSTDTQYF. The chain carries TRBV5-1 and TRBJ2-3, with D possibly being TRBD1 (5 bases). Germline V gives CDR1 SGHRS, CDR2 YFSETQ. V was shortened by 0 bases and J by 0 bases, with 17 bases between the two germline ends. This CDR3 region has 18 residues.